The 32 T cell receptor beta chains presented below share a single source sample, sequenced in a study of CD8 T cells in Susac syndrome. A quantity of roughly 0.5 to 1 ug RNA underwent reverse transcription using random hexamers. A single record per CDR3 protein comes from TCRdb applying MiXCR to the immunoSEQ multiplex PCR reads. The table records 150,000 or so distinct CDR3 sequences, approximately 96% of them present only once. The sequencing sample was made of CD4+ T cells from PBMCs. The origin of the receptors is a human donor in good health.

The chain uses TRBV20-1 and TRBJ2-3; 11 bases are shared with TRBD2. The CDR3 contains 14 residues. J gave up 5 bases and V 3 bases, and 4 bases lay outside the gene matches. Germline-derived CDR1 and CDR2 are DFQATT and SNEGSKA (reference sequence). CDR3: CSARIGTSGDTQYF. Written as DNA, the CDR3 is TGCAGTGCTAGGATCGGGACTAGCGGAGATACGCAGTATTTT.

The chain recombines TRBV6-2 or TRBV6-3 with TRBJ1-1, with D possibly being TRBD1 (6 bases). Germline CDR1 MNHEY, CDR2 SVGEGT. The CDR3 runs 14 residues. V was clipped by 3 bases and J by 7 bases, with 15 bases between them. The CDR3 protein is CASSYGGTPFEAFF. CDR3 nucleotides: TGTGCCAGCAGTTATGGCGGGACACCCTTTGAAGCTTTCTTT.

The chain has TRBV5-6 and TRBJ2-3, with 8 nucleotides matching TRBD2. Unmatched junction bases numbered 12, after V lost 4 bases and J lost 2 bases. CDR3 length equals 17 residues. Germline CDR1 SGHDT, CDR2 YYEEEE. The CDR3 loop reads CASSLTRGASNTDTQYF. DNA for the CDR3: TGTGCCAGCAGCCTGACGCGGGGGGCCTCTAACACAGATACGCAGTATTTT.

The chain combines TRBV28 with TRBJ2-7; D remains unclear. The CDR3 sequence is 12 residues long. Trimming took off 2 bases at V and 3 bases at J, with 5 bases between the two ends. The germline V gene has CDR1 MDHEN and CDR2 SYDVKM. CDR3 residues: CASSLLVYEQYF. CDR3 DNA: TGTGCCAGCAGTTTACTGGTCTACGAGCAGTACTTC.

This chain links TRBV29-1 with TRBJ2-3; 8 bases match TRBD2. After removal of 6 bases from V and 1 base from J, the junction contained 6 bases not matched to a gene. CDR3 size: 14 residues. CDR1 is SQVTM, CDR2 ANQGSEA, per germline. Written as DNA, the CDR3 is TGCAGCGTGACCTTCGGGGGGGGCACAGATACGCAGTATTTT. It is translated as CSVTFGGGTDTQYF.

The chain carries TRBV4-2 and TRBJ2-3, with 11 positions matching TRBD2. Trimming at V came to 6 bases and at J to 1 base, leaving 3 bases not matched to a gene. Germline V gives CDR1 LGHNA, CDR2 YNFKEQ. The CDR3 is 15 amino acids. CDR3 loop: CASRKTSGGTDTQYF. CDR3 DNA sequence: TGTGCCAGCAGAAAGACTAGCGGGGGCACAGATACGCAGTATTTT.

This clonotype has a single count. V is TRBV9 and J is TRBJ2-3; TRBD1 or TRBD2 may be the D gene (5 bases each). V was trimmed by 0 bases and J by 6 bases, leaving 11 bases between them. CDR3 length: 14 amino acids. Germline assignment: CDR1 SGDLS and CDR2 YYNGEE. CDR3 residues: CASSVAPGDDTQYF. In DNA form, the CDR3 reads TGTGCCAGCAGCGTAGCTCCCGGGGACGATACGCAGTATTTT. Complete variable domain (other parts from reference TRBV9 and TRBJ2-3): DSGVTQTPKHLITATGQRVTLRCSPRSGDLSVYWYQQSLDQGLQFLIQYYNGEERAKGNILERFSAQQFPDLHSELNLSSLELGDSALYFCASSVAPGDDTQYFGPGTRLTVL.

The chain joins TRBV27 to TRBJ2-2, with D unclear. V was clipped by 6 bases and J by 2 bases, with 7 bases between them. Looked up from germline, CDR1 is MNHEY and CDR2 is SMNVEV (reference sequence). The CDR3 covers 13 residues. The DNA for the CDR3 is TGTGCCAGCAGAGAACCTAACACCGGGGAGCTGTTTTTT. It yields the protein CASREPNTGELFF.

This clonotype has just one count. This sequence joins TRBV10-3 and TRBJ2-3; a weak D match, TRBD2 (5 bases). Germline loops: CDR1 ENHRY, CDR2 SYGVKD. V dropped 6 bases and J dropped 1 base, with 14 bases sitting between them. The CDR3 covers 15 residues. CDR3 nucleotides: TGTGCCATCAGGGTCCTCGTGCGGGGCACAGATACGCAGTATTTT. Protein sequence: CAIRVLVRGTDTQYF.

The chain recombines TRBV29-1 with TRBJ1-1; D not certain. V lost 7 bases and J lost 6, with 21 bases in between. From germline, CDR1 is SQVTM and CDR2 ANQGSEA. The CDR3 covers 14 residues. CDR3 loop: CSGSPKGFIAEAFF. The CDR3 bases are TGCAGCGGGTCGCCCAAGGGATTTATCGCTGAAGCTTTCTTT.

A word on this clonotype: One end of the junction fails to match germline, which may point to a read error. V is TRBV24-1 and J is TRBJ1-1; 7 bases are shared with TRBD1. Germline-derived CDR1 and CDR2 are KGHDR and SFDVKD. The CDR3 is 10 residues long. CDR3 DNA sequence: TGTGCCACCAGTGATTGGACAGGTATTTTT. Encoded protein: CATSDWTGIF.

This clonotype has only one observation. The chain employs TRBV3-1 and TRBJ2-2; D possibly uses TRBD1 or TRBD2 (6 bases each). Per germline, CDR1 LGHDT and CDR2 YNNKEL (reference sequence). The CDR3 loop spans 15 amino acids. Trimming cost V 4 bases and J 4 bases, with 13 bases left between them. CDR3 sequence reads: CASSREGGITGELFF. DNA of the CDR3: TGTGCCAGCAGCCGCGAGGGGGGCATCACCGGGGAGCTGTTTTTT. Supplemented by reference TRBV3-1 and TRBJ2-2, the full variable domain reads DTAVSQTPKYLVTQMGNDKSIKCEQNLGHDTMYWYKQDSKKFLKIMFSYNNKELIINETVPNRFSPKSPDKAHLNLHINSLELGDSAVYFCASSREGGITGELFFGEGSRLTVL.

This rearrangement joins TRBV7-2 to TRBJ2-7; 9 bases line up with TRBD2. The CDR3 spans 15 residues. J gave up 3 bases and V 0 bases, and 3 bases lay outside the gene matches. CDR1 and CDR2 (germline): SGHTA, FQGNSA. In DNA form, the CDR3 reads TGTGCCAGCAGCTTAGCTCGACTAGCGGTCTACGAGCAGTACTTC. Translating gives CASSLARLAVYEQYF. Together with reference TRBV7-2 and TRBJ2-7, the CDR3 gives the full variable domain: GAGVSQSPSNKVTEKGKDVELRCDPISGHTALYWYRQSLGQGLEFLIYFQGNSAPDKSGLPSDRFSAERTGGSVSTLTIQRTQQEDSAVYLCASSLARLAVYEQYFGPGTRLTVT.

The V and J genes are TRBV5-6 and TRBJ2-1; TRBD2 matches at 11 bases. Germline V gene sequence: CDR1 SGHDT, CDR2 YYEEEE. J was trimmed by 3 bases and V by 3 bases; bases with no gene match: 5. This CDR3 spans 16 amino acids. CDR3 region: CASSYLLAGGYNEQFF. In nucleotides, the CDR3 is TGTGCCAGCAGCTACCTGCTAGCGGGGGGCTACAATGAGCAGTTCTTC.

The CDR3 DNA sequence: TGCAGCGTTGAAGACCTAGCGGGGGCCCGAGAGACCCAGTACTTC. Translation gives CSVEDLAGARETQYF. The chain links TRBV29-1 to TRBJ2-5, with 10 nucleotides matching TRBD2. The V gene end was trimmed by 0 bases and the J gene end by 4 bases; junction bases not matched to a gene: 5. CDR1 SQVTM and CDR2 ANQGSEA come from the germline V gene. CDR3 length equals 15 residues.

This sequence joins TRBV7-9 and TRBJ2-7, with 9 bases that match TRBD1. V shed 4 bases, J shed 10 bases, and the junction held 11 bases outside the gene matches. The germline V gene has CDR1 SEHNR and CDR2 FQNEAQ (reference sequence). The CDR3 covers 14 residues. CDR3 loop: CASSWGTGTSSQYF. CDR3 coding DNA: TGTGCCAGCAGCTGGGGGACAGGGACCTCAAGCCAGTACTTC.

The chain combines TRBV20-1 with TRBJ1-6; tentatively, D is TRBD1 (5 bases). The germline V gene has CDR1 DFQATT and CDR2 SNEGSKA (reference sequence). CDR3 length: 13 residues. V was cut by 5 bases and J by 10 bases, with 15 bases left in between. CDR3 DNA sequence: TGCAGTGCTTCGGGACCGAACCTGTCACCCCTCCACTTT. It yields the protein CSASGPNLSPLHF.

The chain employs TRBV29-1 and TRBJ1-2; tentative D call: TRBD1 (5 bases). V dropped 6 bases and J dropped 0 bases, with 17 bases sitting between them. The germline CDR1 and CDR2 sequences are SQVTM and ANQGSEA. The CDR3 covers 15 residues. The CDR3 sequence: CSVHDRGAANYGYTF. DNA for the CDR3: TGCAGCGTCCATGATCGCGGGGCCGCTAACTATGGCTACACCTTC.

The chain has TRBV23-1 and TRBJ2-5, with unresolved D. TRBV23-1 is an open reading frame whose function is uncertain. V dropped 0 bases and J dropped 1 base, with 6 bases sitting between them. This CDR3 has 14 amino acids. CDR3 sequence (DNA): TGCGCCAGCAGTCAATCCACTGCCCAAGAGACCCAGTACTTC. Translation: CASSQSTAQETQYF.

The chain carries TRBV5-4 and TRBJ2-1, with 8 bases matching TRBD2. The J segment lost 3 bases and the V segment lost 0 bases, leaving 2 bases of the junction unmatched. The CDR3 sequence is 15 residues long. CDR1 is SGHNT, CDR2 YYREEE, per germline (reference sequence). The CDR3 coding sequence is TGTGCCAGCAGCTTGGGAGCGGGGGTCTACAATGAGCAGTTCTTC. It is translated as CASSLGAGVYNEQFF.

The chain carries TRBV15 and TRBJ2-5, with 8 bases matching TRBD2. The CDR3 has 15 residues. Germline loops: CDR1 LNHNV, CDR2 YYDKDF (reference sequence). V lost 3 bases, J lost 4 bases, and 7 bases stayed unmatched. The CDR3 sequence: CATSSSLGGGETQYF. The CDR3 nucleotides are TGTGCCACCAGCAGTTCCCTCGGGGGGGGAGAGACCCAGTACTTC.

The DNA of the CDR3 is TGCAGTGCTACTAGGACAGGGGACGACGAGCAGTACTTC. Translated: CSATRTGDDEQYF. This rearrangement joins TRBV20-1 to TRBJ2-7, with 9 bases identical to TRBD1. Germline V gene sequence: CDR1 DFQATT, CDR2 SNEGSKA (reference sequence). With 4 bases clipped from V and 5 bases from J, the junction kept 6 bases outside the gene matches. The CDR3 covers 13 residues.

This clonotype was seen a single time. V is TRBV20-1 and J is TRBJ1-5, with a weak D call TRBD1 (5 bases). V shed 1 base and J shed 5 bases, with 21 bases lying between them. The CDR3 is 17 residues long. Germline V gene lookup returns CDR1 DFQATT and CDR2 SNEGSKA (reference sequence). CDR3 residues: CSARGIPQVGVYQPQHF. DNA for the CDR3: TGCAGTGCTAGAGGAATACCCCAGGTGGGGGTTTATCAGCCCCAGCATTTT.

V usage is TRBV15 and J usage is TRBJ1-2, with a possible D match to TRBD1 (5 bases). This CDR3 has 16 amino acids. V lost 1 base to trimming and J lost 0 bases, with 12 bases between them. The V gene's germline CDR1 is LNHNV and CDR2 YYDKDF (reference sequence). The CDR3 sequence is CATSRAGTEANYGYTF. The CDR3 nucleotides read TGTGCCACCAGCAGAGCCGGGACGGAAGCTAACTATGGCTACACCTTC. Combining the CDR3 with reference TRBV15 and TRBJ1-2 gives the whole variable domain DAMVIQNPRYQVTQFGKPVTLSCSQTLNHNVMYWYQQKSSQAPKLLFHYYDKDFNNEADTPDNFQSRRPNTSFCFLDIRSPGLGDTAMYLCATSRAGTEANYGYTFGSGTRLTVV.

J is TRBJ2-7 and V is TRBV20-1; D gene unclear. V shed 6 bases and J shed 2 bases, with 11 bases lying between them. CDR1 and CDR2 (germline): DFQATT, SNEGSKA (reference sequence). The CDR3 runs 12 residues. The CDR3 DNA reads TGCAGTGCCCCCGAGAAGCCCTACGAGCAGTACTTC. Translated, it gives CSAPEKPYEQYF.

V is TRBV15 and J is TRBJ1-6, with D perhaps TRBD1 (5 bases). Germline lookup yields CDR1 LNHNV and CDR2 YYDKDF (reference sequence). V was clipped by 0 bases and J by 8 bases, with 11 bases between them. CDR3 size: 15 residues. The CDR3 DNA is TGTGCCACCAGCAGAGAGGGACGTCTCCATTCACCCCTCCACTTT. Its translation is CATSREGRLHSPLHF.

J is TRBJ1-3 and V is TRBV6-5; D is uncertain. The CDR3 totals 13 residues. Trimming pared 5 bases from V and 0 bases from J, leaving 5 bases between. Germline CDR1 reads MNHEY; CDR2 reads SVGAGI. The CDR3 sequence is CASSQLSGNTIYF. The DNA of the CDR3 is TGTGCCAGCAGTCAGCTCTCTGGAAACACCATATATTTT.

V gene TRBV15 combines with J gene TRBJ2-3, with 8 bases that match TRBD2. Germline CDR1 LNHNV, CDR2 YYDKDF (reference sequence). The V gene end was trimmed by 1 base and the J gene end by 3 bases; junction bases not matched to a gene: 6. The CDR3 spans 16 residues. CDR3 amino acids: CATSRVRGGTTDTQYF. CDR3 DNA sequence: TGTGCCACCAGCAGAGTTCGGGGGGGCACTACAGATACGCAGTATTTT.

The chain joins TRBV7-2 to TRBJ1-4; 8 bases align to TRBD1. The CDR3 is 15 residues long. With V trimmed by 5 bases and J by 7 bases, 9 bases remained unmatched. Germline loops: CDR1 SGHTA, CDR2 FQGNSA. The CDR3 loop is CASSHGDRNGEKLFF. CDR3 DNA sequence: TGTGCCAGCAGCCACGGGGACAGGAACGGTGAAAAACTGTTTTTT.

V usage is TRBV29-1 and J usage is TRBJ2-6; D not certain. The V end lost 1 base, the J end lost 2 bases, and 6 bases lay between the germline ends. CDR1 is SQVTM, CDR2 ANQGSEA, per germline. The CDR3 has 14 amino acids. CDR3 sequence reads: CSVEVGTGANVLTF. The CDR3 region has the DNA TGCAGCGTTGAAGTAGGGACTGGGGCCAACGTCCTGACTTTC. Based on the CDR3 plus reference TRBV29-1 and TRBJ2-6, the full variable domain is SAVISQKPSRDICQRGTSLTIQCQVDSQVTMMFWYRQQPGQSLTLIATANQGSEATYESGFVIDKFPISRPNLTFSTLTVSNMSPEDSSIYLCSVEVGTGANVLTFGAGSRLTVL.

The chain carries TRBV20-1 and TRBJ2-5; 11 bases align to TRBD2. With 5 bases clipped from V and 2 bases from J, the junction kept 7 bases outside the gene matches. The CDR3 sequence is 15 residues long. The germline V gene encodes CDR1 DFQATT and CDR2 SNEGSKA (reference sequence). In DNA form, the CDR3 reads TGCAGTGCTCCGATGGGGACTAGCGGACAAGAGACCCAGTACTTC. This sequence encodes CSAPMGTSGQETQYF.

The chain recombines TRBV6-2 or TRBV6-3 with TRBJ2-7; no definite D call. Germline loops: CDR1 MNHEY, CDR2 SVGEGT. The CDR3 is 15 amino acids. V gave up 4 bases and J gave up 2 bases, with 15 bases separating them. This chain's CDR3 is CASSSGGDPPYEQYF. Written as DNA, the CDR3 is TGTGCCAGCAGTTCGGGCGGCGATCCCCCCTACGAGCAGTACTTC.